Listed below are T cell receptor beta chains from one sample, sequenced in a study of blood T cell repertoires in COVID-19. Repertoires were generated with immunoSEQ multiplex PCR, while TCRdb's copy carries only in-frame clones and drops some. The data show fewer than 250,000 clones, with 75% to 90% seen just once and 0.87% held by the top ten. The specimen sequenced was PBMCs or T cells enriched from blood (not recorded which). All receptors derive from a man between 45 and 60 years old who had been exposed to COVID-19. CDR3s include the opening cysteine and the closing phenylalanine or tryptophan. The order of the fields is J gene, D gene, V gene, clone size, CDR3 protein, CDR3 DNA. D genes are given only for firm matches. The listing skips clone size in some rows; elsewhere it reads once, few, many or a size class.

j_call: TRBJ2-7
d_call: TRBD2
v_call: TRBV11-2
clone_size: .
cdr3_aa: CASSLVTSGGPGYEQYF
cdr3_nt: TGTGCCAGCAGCTTGGTAACTAGCGGGGGGCCGGGGTACGAGCAGTACTTC

j_call: TRBJ1-1
d_call: .
v_call: TRBV9
clone_size: .
cdr3_aa: CASSREGVEAFF
cdr3_nt: TGTGCCAGCAGCAGAGAGGGGGTTGAAGCTTTCTTT

j_call: TRBJ2-7
d_call: .
v_call: TRBV2
clone_size: .
cdr3_aa: CAGRTPYEQYF
cdr3_nt: TGTGCCGGGAGGACCCCCTACGAGCAGTACTTC

j_call: TRBJ2-3
d_call: TRBD1
v_call: TRBV30
clone_size: .
cdr3_aa: CAWTGQGDLDTDTQYF
cdr3_nt: TGTGCCTGGACAGGACAGGGGGACCTGGACACAGATACGCAGTATTTT

j_call: TRBJ2-2
d_call: TRBD1
v_call: TRBV3-1/TRBV3-2
clone_size: .
cdr3_aa: CASSQRGLGGELFF
cdr3_nt: TGTGCCAGCAGCCAGAGGGGGCTCGGCGGGGAGCTGTTTTTT

j_call: TRBJ2-3
d_call: TRBD2
v_call: TRBV9
clone_size: .
cdr3_aa: CASSGLAWGVDTQYF
cdr3_nt: TGTGCCAGCAGCGGACTAGCATGGGGAGTGGATACGCAGTATTTT

j_call: TRBJ2-2
d_call: TRBD1
v_call: TRBV27
clone_size: .
cdr3_aa: CASSSDRGINTGELFF
cdr3_nt: TGTGCCAGCAGTTCCGACAGGGGGATTAACACCGGGGAGCTGTTTTTT

j_call: TRBJ1-2
d_call: .
v_call: TRBV21-1
clone_size: .
cdr3_aa: CASSGPRTDFNYGYTF
cdr3_nt: TGTGCCAGCAGCGGACCGAGGACAGACTTTAACTATGGCTACACCTTC

j_call: TRBJ2-1
d_call: .
v_call: TRBV6-5
clone_size: .
cdr3_aa: CASSTPETGVYEQFF
cdr3_nt: TGTGCCAGCAGTACCCCCGAGACAGGAGTATATGAGCAGTTCTTC

j_call: TRBJ2-5
d_call: .
v_call: TRBV11-2
clone_size: .
cdr3_aa: CASSSRGGIETQYF
cdr3_nt: TGTGCCAGCAGCTCCAGGGGCGGAATTGAGACCCAGTACTTC

j_call: TRBJ1-1
d_call: .
v_call: TRBV24-1
clone_size: .
cdr3_aa: CATSVPRVNTEAFF
cdr3_nt: TGTGCCACCAGTGTCCCCCGGGTGAACACTGAAGCTTTCTTT

j_call: TRBJ2-3
d_call: .
v_call: TRBV18
clone_size: .
cdr3_aa: CASSPLSWSSTDTQYF
cdr3_nt: TGTGCCAGCTCACCCCTATCCTGGTCCAGCACAGATACGCAGTATTTT

j_call: TRBJ2-1
d_call: .
v_call: TRBV2
clone_size: once
cdr3_aa: CASSEYRGTYNEQFF
cdr3_nt: TGTGCCAGCAGTGAATACCGGGGAACCTACAATGAGCAGTTCTTC

j_call: TRBJ2-3
d_call: .
v_call: TRBV12-2
clone_size: .
cdr3_aa: CASRLALSSGIGTDTQYF
cdr3_nt: TGTGCAAGTCGCTTAGCCCTATCATCGGGTATCGGCACAGATACGCAGTATTTT

j_call: TRBJ2-1
d_call: TRBD2
v_call: TRBV18
clone_size: .
cdr3_aa: CASSPAGWRERYNEQFF
cdr3_nt: TGTGCCAGCTCACCGGCTGGGTGGCGGGAGCGTTACAATGAGCAGTTCTTC

j_call: TRBJ2-7
d_call: .
v_call: TRBV5-1
clone_size: .
cdr3_aa: CASSLGDMASEQYF
cdr3_nt: TGCGCCAGCAGCTTGGGAGACATGGCCTCCGAGCAGTACTTC

j_call: TRBJ1-1
d_call: .
v_call: TRBV2
clone_size: .
cdr3_aa: CASSRTLNTEAFF
cdr3_nt: TGTGCCAGCAGTCGGACACTGAACACTGAAGCTTTCTTT

j_call: TRBJ2-6
d_call: .
v_call: TRBV2
clone_size: .
cdr3_aa: CASRGSSGANVLTF
cdr3_nt: TGTGCCAGCAGGGGGAGCTCTGGGGCCAACGTCCTGACTTTC

j_call: TRBJ1-2
d_call: .
v_call: TRBV21-1
clone_size: once
cdr3_aa: CASSKLVAGVHGYTF
cdr3_nt: TGTGCCAGCAGCAAATTGGTAGCGGGAGTCCATGGCTACACCTTC

j_call: TRBJ1-3
d_call: .
v_call: TRBV30
clone_size: .
cdr3_aa: CACQLGSGSGNTIYF
cdr3_nt: TGTGCCTGCCAGCTGGGCAGTGGGTCTGGAAACACCATATATTTT

j_call: TRBJ2-3
d_call: TRBD2
v_call: TRBV7-2
clone_size: .
cdr3_aa: CASSLAGGDTDTQYF
cdr3_nt: TGTGCCAGCAGCTTAGCGGGGGGGGACACAGATACGCAGTATTTT

j_call: TRBJ2-2
d_call: TRBD2
v_call: TRBV7-6
clone_size: few
cdr3_aa: CASSLVIPGGTNTGELFF
cdr3_nt: TGTGCCAGCAGCTTAGTAATACCGGGAGGCACGAACACCGGGGAGCTGTTTTTT

j_call: TRBJ2-3
d_call: TRBD2
v_call: TRBV7-3
clone_size: .
cdr3_aa: CASKTTSWGTDTQYF
cdr3_nt: TGTGCCAGCAAGACGACTAGCTGGGGCACAGATACGCAGTATTTT

j_call: TRBJ1-3
d_call: .
v_call: TRBV4-2
clone_size: .
cdr3_aa: CASSQASDFRAGNTIYF
cdr3_nt: TGTGCCAGCAGCCAAGCTTCGGACTTTCGCGCTGGAAACACCATATATTTT

j_call: TRBJ1-2
d_call: TRBD1
v_call: TRBV2
clone_size: .
cdr3_aa: CASSAQGTNYGYTF
cdr3_nt: TGTGCCAGCAGTGCACAGGGGACTAACTATGGCTACACCTTC

j_call: TRBJ2-5
d_call: .
v_call: TRBV4-2
clone_size: .
cdr3_aa: CASSQDAGYQETQYF
cdr3_nt: TGTGCCAGCAGCCAAGACGCGGGGTACCAAGAGACCCAGTACTTC

j_call: TRBJ1-2
d_call: TRBD1
v_call: TRBV28
clone_size: .
cdr3_aa: CASSRPTGGYGYTF
cdr3_nt: TGTGCCAGCAGTCGCCCCACAGGGGGCTATGGCTACACCTTC